This T cell receptor beta chain was identified in a study of blood T cells in healthy people across ages (dated by TCRdb to the mid-2010s). Regarding the complete study: In model experiments, template switching captured about one uniquely barcoded TCR beta cDNA molecule for every two T cells. To track age-related changes in TCR beta repertoire diversity, the study relied on deep sequencing normalized with unique cDNA molecular identifiers. Four age groups were formed from the donors: young (average approximately 15 years), middle-aged (around 40), aged (roughly 56) and long-lived (around 80). To avoid experimental bias, donors of different ages were spread randomly across the sequencing lanes. Two additional independent replicas of 1 million unique cDNA reads from the same blood draw were analyzed for two donors (one aged 18 to 30 and one aged 80 or older).

The full study reports these points: The percentage of naive T cells measured by flow cytometry correlated strongly with observed TCR beta diversity. Donor CMV infection status was unknown, potentially confounding age-related changes in expanded clonotypes. Total diversity estimates from one million sequenced T cells were considered lower bounds and underestimates. Compared with the aged group, more naive CD4+ T cells, fewer expanded clones and increased TCR diversity were shown by the long-lived group, suggesting age selection. Observed TCR beta diversity per million T cells fell roughly linearly with age, and a significant reduction was already apparent by age approximately 40. Bulk unsorted PBMC profiling prevented conclusive comparison of naive and antigen-experienced compartments.

Donors were around 37 systemically healthy Caucasian individuals from Russia aged roughly 6 to 90 years. Each donor gave about 9.7 milliliters of peripheral blood, drawn into EDTA-treated Vacutainer tubes. Ficoll-Paque density-gradient centrifugation was used to isolate PBMCs, with at least 6 million per sample. Trizol reagent was used to extract total RNA from PBMCs, with at least 5.5 micrograms per sample. Naive CD45RAhigh/CD27high T cell percentages were measured by flow cytometry on a PBMC aliquot from every donor. The cysteine opens and the phenylalanine closes a CDR3 of 15 amino acids. The entry retains the CDR3 DNA only, 45 bases that are in frame from base 1. Based on the germline V gene (reference sequence), the CDR1 and CDR2 sequences are DFQATT and SNEGSKA. Trimming removed 5 bases from V and 2 bases from J, leaving 16 bases between the germline ends. Libraries were made using 5' RACE. The sequencing machine was an Illumina HiSeq 2500. A second roughly 6 to 12 cycle PCR used a sample-barcoded 5' primer and a J-beta primer mix. A template-switch 5' adaptor carrying 12 random nucleotides introduced a unique molecular identifier onto each TCR beta cDNA molecule. Each sample yielded at least 3 million CDR3-containing paired-end reads. First-strand cDNA synthesis was performed from all RNA using the Mint cDNA synthesis kit, with priming by a TRBC-specific oligonucleotide. Following uracil-DNA glycosylase treatment, all cDNA underwent a first 18-cycle PCR with the universal primers M1SS and BC2_uni_R. For the original study's pipeline: For normalization, 1 million high-quality reads were randomly selected from each sample, with every read carrying a distinct molecular identifier. Instead of being binned into consensus sequences, reads that shared molecular identifiers were thrown out. MiTCR, set to a Q25 quality threshold and the strictest error-elimination algorithm, was used for CDR3 identification, clonotype clustering and error correction. A nonparametric unseen species model with Euler transformation was used to estimate a lower bound on total TCR beta diversity. TCRdb redid the processing of the public reads, applying fastp at Q25 and MiXCR, and retained in-frame beta chains. Each entry is one CDR3 protein sequence, shown with its most common DNA and genes. These V and J calls are TCRdb output, not the study's own analysis. This sample gives 1 million or so distinct CDR3 sequences in total; roughly 45% of them show up just once. The top ten hold approximately 20% of the sample.

With regard to this clonotype: What antigen it recognizes has not been identified. Per-base qualities were not stored, and no clone one base away is much larger.

The chain is encoded by TRBV20-1 joined to TRBJ2-1; the D gene assignment is perhaps TRBD1 or TRBD2, with each matching 6 bases. Sequencing was carried out using blood. The TCR comes from a woman aged 60-70 years in good health. The CDR3 region: CSASRPRGPYNEQFF. The bases are TGCAGTGCTTCCCGACCCCGGGGGCCCTACAATGAGCAGTTCTTC.